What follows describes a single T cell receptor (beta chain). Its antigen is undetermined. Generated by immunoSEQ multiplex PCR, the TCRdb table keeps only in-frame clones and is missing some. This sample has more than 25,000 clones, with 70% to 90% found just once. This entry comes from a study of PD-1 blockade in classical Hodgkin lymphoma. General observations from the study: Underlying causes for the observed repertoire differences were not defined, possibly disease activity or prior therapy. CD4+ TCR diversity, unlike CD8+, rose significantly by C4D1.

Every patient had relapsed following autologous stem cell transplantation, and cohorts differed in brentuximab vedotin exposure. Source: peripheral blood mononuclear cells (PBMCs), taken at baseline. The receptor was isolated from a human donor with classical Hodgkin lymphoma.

The CDR3 DNA is TGTGCCAGCAGGTCCCAGGGGGCGGGTCAAGAGACCCAGTACTTC. This codes for CASRSQGAGQETQYF. V and J are TRBV7-6 and TRBJ2-5; 8 bases fit TRBD1. The CDR3 loop spans 15 amino acids. J was trimmed by 2 bases and V by 6 bases; bases with no gene match: 8. The germline V gene encodes CDR1 SGHVS and CDR2 FNYEAQ.